A selection of T cell receptor beta chains follows, all from one sample in a study of monozygotic twins with inflammatory bowel disease. Following a re-call of the 5' RACE reads, TCRdb has one entry per CDR3 protein and lacks DNA. In all, the sample yields 200,000 to 250,000 distinct CDR3 sequences. Sequenced input: blood. The source of these receptors is a human donor with ulcerative colitis or Crohn's disease, or a healthy co-twin of an affected twin (not recorded which). Both conserved end residues are part of each CDR3. The order of the fields is J gene, V gene, CDR3 protein.

j_call: TRBJ2-3; v_call: TRBV5-1; cdr3_aa: CASSPSVERGGIGTQYF
j_call: TRBJ2-7; v_call: TRBV24-1; cdr3_aa: CATSDSGTGGIVQYF
j_call: TRBJ1-2; v_call: TRBV6-5; cdr3_aa: CASSNPGTGDYGYTF
j_call: TRBJ1-1; v_call: TRBV11-2; cdr3_aa: CASGGQGGTEAFF
j_call: TRBJ1-1; v_call: TRBV7-3; cdr3_aa: CASSYGRGNTEAFF
j_call: TRBJ2-7; v_call: TRBV7-2; cdr3_aa: CASSLYGTYSYEQYF
j_call: TRBJ1-1; v_call: TRBV5-1; cdr3_aa: CASSPPTGSFAEAFF
j_call: TRBJ2-3; v_call: TRBV5-1; cdr3_aa: CASSSTSGGARDTQYF
j_call: TRBJ1-1; v_call: TRBV5-6; cdr3_aa: CASGDRGRITEAFF
j_call: TRBJ1-1; v_call: TRBV6-5; cdr3_aa: CASSYQNTEAFF
j_call: TRBJ1-3; v_call: TRBV4-2; cdr3_aa: CASGGPGFHSGNTIYF
j_call: TRBJ1-1; v_call: TRBV10-2; cdr3_aa: CASRRVSTEAFF
j_call: TRBJ2-1; v_call: TRBV29-1; cdr3_aa: CSVDGVGLYNNEQFF
j_call: TRBJ2-4; v_call: TRBV11-2; cdr3_aa: CASSWTEENIQYF
j_call: TRBJ1-4; v_call: TRBV7-9; cdr3_aa: CASSVGQHNEKLFF
j_call: TRBJ1-1; v_call: TRBV20-1; cdr3_aa: CSALGGNTEAFF
j_call: TRBJ1-6; v_call: TRBV12-5; cdr3_aa: CASAIGLYNSPLHF
j_call: TRBJ2-3; v_call: TRBV7-9; cdr3_aa: CASSKKAGGRADTQYF
j_call: TRBJ2-2; v_call: TRBV5-8; cdr3_aa: CASKLGDRDTGELFF
j_call: TRBJ1-1; v_call: TRBV12-3/TRBV12-4; cdr3_aa: CASSYRHSITEAFF
j_call: TRBJ2-7; v_call: TRBV9; cdr3_aa: CASSSAGASYEQYF
j_call: TRBJ1-1; v_call: TRBV6-2/TRBV6-3; cdr3_aa: CASSYAERAEAFF
j_call: TRBJ1-1; v_call: TRBV12-3/TRBV12-4; cdr3_aa: CASRFSGRGTEAFF
j_call: TRBJ2-1; v_call: TRBV29-1; cdr3_aa: CSVAAGTVAYNEQFF
j_call: TRBJ2-3; v_call: TRBV20-1; cdr3_aa: CSEGLAGTDTQYF
j_call: TRBJ2-2; v_call: TRBV15; cdr3_aa: CATSRGQHEGTGELFF
j_call: TRBJ1-1; v_call: TRBV7-9; cdr3_aa: CASSSRGGENTEAFF
j_call: TRBJ1-1; v_call: TRBV18; cdr3_aa: CASSPSGAEAFF
j_call: TRBJ2-3; v_call: TRBV5-1; cdr3_aa: CASSPAGGFGTDTQYF